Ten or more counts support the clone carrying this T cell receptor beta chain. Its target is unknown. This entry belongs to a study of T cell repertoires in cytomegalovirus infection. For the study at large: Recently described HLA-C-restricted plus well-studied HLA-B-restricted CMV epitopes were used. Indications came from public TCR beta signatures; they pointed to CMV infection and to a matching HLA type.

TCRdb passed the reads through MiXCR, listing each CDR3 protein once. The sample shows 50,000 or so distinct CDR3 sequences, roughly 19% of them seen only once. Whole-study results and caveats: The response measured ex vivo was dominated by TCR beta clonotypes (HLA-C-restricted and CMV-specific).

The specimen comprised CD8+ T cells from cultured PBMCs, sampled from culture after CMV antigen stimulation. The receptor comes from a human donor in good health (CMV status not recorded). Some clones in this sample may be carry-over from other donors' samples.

In DNA, the CDR3 is TGTGCCAGCAGCTTAGAGGTAGGGGGCAATTCCCCCGTCCTATACGAGCAGTACTTC. It encodes CASSLEVGGNSPVLYEQYF. The genes are TRBV7-9 and TRBJ2-7; 7 positions agree with TRBD1. This CDR3 is built from 19 residues. From germline, CDR1 is SEHNR and CDR2 FQNEAQ (reference sequence). Germline trimming cut 1 base from V and 4 bases from J; bases unmatched to any gene: 19. The full variable domain, its missing parts supplied by reference TRBV7-9 and TRBJ2-7, is DTGVSQNPRHKITKRGQNVTFRCDPISEHNRLYWYRQTLGQGPEFLTYFQNEAQLEKSRLLSDRFSAERPKGSFSTLEIQRTEQGDSAMYLCASSLEVGGNSPVLYEQYFGPGTRLTVT.